Each of the 4 T cell receptor beta chains below was sequenced from the same sample in a study of shared clonotypes between healthy human individuals. Profiling relied on immunoSEQ multiplex PCR, and the TCRdb table lists in-frame clones only, not all of them. The sample has some 650,000 clones; more than 95% are singletons. The sequencing sample was made of naive CD4+ T cells sorted from blood. Subset here: CD45RA+ positively selected. Receptors were obtained from a woman in her 30s in good health.

The chain links TRBV19 to TRBJ1-2; D not certain. The CDR3 consists of 14 residues. Trimming removed 5 bases at V and 8 bases at J, with 18 bases between. Germline values: CDR1 LNHDA, CDR2 SQIVND (reference sequence). CDR3 loop: CASSPPTEMGGYTF. Here the CDR3 DNA reads TGTGCCAGTAGTCCTCCAACGGAAATGGGGGGCTACACCTTC.

This chain uses TRBV5-1 with TRBJ2-1, with 7 nucleotides matching TRBD1. V was clipped by 4 bases and J by 6 bases; unmatched bases: 13. CDR1 SGHRS and CDR2 YFSETQ come from the germline V gene. CDR3 size: 16 residues. The CDR3 reads CASSKTQGIPVNEQFF. Written as DNA, the CDR3 is TGCGCCAGCAGCAAAACACAGGGGATACCGGTCAATGAGCAGTTCTTC. Complete variable domain (other parts from reference TRBV5-1 and TRBJ2-1): KAGVTQTPRYLIKTRGQQVTLSCSPISGHRSVSWYQQTPGQGLQFLFEYFSETQRNKGNFPGRFSGRQFSNSRSEMNVSTLELGDSALYLCASSKTQGIPVNEQFFGPGTRLTVL.

The genes are TRBV5-1 and TRBJ1-1, with 9 bases aligning to TRBD1. This CDR3 region has 15 residues. CDR1 is SGHRS, CDR2 YFSETQ, per germline. The junction had 4 bases not matched to a gene; V was cut back by 2 bases and J by 2 bases. CDR3 nucleotides: TGCGCCAGCAGCTTTAGTACAGGGGGCAACACTGAAGCTTTCTTT. Amino acids: CASSFSTGGNTEAFF.

V gene TRBV11-1 combines with J gene TRBJ2-1; TRBD2 might be the D (6 bases). Trimming left V 5 bases short and J 7 bases short, with 24 bases between. Germline V lookup: CDR1 SGHAT, CDR2 FQDESV (reference sequence). The CDR3 covers 17 residues. CDR3 bases: TGTGCCAGCAGCGCAGGGCCGGGACTCCCTAATAGAAATGAGCAGTTCTTC. This sequence encodes CASSAGPGLPNRNEQFF.